This TCR beta chain was identified in a study of blood T cell repertoires in COVID-19 (dated by TCRdb to the early 2020s). Study-level background: Samples covering the acute and convalescent phases of COVID-19 were provided by collaborators in the United States, Italy and Spain. The samples were drawn from the first 160 participants of the ongoing ImmuneRACE study and from 1,200 or so subjects provided by 6 global collaborators. The material from the prospective study consisted of cDNA or gDNA derived from T cells, B-cell-depleted T cells, or PBMCs. A freely available public database, intended as a resource for researchers studying the immune response to SARS-CoV-2, is where the repertoires were released. Sample metadata almost always included a de-identified subject ID, COVID-19 status, age in years and sex. Where HLA class I and class II types were available, the types were taken from metadata supplied by the sample provider, not from assay-based typing. The dataset comprised deeply sampled blood TCRbeta repertoires from subjects exposed to, actively infected with, or recovered from COVID-19.

In the prospective study, participants were roughly 18 to 90 years old, resided in 25 or so geographic areas of the United States, and were enrolled through a virtual design. Cohort assignment in the prospective study relied on participant-reported clinical history from a screening survey and a study questionnaire. Recovered participants in ImmuneRACE Cohort 3 were defined by two consecutive negative NP/OP PCR tests, clearance by a healthcare professional, or resolution of symptoms. Each participant in the prospective study had whole blood, serum and a nasopharyngeal or oropharyngeal swab collected by mobile phlebotomists. Additional blood draws and questionnaires over a 2-month period could optionally be provided by prospective study participants. Prospective study blood samples were shipped either frozen or at room temperature before DNA extraction. The study at large found these results: Clinical and demographic metadata were provided uncurated, with the amount varying by source and participant.

V is pruned by 5 bases and J by 7 bases, leaving 8 bases of the junction without a gene match. The CDR3 has 14 amino acids, counting the end cysteine and phenylalanine. The kept DNA is CDR3 alone, 42 bases in frame from the first base. The germline V gene (reference sequence) gives CDR1 as GTSNPN and CDR2 as SVGIG. As to this clone: Its antigen is currently not known. Per-base quality was not reported, and no clone a single base away is much larger than it.

The immunoSEQ Assay, a bias-controlled multiplex PCR, was used to amplify TCRbeta CDR3 regions from genomic DNA. The authors' analysis ran thus. The number of nucleated cells in each sample was estimated by amplification of reference gene primers within the assay. To quantify the absolute abundance of each unique TCRbeta CDR3 rearrangement, sequence reads were collapsed and filtered. Productive Simpson clonality was computed per sample as the square root of Simpson's diversity index over productive rearrangements. TCRdb retrieved this table from immuneACCESS and kept in-frame rearrangements only. Not all clones are present; in checked studies, unresolved V genes account for under half, and no reason is known for the remainder. That table supplies the V and J calls and clone size; D and trimming were determined from the DNA. In all, the sample holds under 250,000 clones, and 65% to 90% of those were seen once. Roughly 1.7% of the sample belongs to the ten largest clones.

In this chain, TRBV30 is recombined with TRBJ1-5; 10 central nucleotides agree with TRBD1. This receptor was obtained from a man aged 40-50 years who had recovered from COVID-19. Specimen: PBMCs or T cells enriched from blood (not recorded which). The DNA is TGTGCCTGGGGTACCGGGACAGGGGTACAGCCCCAGCATTTT. Its translation is CAWGTGTGVQPQHF.